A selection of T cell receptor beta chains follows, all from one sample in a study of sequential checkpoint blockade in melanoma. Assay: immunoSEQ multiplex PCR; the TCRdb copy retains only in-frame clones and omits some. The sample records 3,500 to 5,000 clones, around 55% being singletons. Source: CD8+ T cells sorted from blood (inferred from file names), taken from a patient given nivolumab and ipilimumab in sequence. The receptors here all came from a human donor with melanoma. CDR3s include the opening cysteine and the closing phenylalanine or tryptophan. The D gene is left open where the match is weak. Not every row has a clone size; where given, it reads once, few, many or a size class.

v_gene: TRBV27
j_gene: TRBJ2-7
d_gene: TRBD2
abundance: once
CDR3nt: TGTGCCAGCAGCCTTACTAGCGTATTGTCCTACGAGCAGTACTTC
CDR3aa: CASSLTSVLSYEQYF

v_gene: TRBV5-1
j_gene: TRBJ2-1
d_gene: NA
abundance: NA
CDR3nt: TGCGCCAGCAGCTTAACTCCTAAGGAGCAGTTCTTC
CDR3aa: CASSLTPKEQFF

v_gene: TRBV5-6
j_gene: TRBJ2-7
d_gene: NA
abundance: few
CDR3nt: TGTGCCAGCAGCTTGGCCGCAATCCGACATAAAGGGCAGTACTTC
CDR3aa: CASSLAAIRHKGQYF

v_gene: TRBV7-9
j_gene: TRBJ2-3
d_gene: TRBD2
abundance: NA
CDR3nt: TGTGCCAGCAGCTCCGGGACTAGCCCTAGCACAGATACGCAGTATTTT
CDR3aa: CASSSGTSPSTDTQYF

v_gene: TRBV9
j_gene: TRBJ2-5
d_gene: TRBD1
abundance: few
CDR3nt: TGTGCCAGCAGCCCCCCTACAGGGGGCATGGAGACCCAGTACTTC
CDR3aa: CASSPPTGGMETQYF

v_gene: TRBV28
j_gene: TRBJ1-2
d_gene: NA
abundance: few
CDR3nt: TGTGCCAGCAGTTTGAGAGGAGCTAACTATGGCTACACCTTC
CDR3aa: CASSLRGANYGYTF

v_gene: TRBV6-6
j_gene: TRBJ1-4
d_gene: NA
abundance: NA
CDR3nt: TGTGCCAGCCTGTCCGGGGTGCGGACAACTAATGAAAAACTGTTTTTT
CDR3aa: CASLSGVRTTNEKLFF

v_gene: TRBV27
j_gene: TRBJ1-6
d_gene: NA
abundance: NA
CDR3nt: TGTGCCAGCAGTTTGGGCAGAAATTCACCCCTCCACTTT
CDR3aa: CASSLGRNSPLHF

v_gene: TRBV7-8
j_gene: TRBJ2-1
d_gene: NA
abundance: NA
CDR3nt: TGTGCCAGCACCGAAGACAGGTCTCGGCATGAGCAGTTCTTC
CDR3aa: CASTEDRSRHEQFF

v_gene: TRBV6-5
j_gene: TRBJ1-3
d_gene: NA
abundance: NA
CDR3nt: TGTGCCAGCAGTGAATCAGTGATCCCGAACACCATATATTTT
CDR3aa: CASSESVIPNTIYF

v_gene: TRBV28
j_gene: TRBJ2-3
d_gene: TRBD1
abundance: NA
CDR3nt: TGTGCCAGCAGTTCCCTCTCCGGGACAGGGAGCCCAGATACGCAGTATTTT
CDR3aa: CASSSLSGTGSPDTQYF

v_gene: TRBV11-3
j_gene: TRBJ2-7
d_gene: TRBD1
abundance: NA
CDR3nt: TGTGCCAGCAGCGAGACAGGGTTGAGCTCCTACGAGCAGTACTTC
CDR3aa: CASSETGLSSYEQYF

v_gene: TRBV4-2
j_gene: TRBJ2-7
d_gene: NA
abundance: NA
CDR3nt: TGTGCCAGCAGCCAATCTGACTCCGGGTTCTACGAGCAGTACTTC
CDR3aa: CASSQSDSGFYEQYF

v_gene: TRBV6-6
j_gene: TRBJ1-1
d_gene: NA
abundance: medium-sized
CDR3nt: TGTGCCAGCAGTTACTCCTTTGGAGGCAACACTGAAGCTTTCTTT
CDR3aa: CASSYSFGGNTEAFF

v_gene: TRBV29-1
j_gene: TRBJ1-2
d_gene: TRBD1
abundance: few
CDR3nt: TGCAGCGTACCTCAACAGGGGGCGAACGGCTACACCTTC
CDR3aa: CSVPQQGANGYTF

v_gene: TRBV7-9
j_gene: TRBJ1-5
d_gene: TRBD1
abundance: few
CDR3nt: TGTGCCAGCAGCATGGGGACAGATAGCAATCAGCCCCAGCATTTT
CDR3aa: CASSMGTDSNQPQHF

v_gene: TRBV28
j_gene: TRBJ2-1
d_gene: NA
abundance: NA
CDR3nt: TGTGCCAGCAGTTTAAGGGGTTACAATGAGCAGTTCTTC
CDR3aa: CASSLRGYNEQFF

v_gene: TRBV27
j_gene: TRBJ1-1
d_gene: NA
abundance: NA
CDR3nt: TGTGCCAGTTCTTGGGAGGGGGACACTGAAGCTTTCTTT
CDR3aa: CASSWEGDTEAFF

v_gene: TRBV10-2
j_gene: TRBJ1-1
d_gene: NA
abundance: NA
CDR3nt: TGCGCCAGCAGCGGGACTCTCCCCCGGGCAACTGAAGCTTTCTTT
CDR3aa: CASSGTLPRATEAFF

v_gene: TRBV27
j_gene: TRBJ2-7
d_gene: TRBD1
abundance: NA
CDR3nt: TGTGCCAGCAGTTCCCGGACAGGGGGCGTAGAGCAGTACTTC
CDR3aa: CASSSRTGGVEQYF

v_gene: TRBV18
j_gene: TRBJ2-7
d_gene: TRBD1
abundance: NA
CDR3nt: TGTGCCAGCTCACCGCTTGGGGGGACAGGGGAATACGAGCAGTACTTC
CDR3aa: CASSPLGGTGEYEQYF

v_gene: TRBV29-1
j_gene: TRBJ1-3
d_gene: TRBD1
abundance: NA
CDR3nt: TGCAGCGTTCAGACAGGGGCTGGAAACACCATATATTTT
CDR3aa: CSVQTGAGNTIYF

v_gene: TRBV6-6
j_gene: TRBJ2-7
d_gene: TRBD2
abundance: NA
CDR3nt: TGTGCCAGCACCTTTGAGACTAGCGGATCCTACGAGCAGTACTTC
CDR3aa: CASTFETSGSYEQYF

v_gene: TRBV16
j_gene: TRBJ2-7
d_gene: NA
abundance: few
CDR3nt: TGTGCCAGCAGCCAAGGTGGACTGTACGAGCAGTACTTC
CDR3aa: CASSQGGLYEQYF

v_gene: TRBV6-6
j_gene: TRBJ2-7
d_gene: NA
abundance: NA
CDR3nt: TGTGCCAGCAGTTACCTACAGGGTAGCATAGAGCAGTACTTC
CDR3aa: CASSYLQGSIEQYF

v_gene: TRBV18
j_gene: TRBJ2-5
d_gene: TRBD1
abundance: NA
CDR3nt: TGTGCCAGCTCACCGACAGGGACAGAGACCCAGTACTTC
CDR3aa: CASSPTGTETQYF

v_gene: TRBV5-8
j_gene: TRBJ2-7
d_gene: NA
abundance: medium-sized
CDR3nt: TGTGCCAGCAGCTTGCCTAACAGGGACGAGCAGTACTTC
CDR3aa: CASSLPNRDEQYF

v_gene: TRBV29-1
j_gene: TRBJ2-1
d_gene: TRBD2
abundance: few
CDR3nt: TGCAGCGTTGACGGACTAGCGGGAGAGTATGAGCAGTTCTTC
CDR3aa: CSVDGLAGEYEQFF

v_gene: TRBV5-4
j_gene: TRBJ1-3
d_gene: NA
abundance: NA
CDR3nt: TGCGCCAGCAGCCAAGATTCCAGGGCCTCTGGAAACACCATATATTTT
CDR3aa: CASSQDSRASGNTIYF

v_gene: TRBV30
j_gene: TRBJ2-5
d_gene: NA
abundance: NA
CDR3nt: TGTGCCTGGAGTGTAGCTGCGGAGACCCAGTACTTC
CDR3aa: CAWSVAAETQYF

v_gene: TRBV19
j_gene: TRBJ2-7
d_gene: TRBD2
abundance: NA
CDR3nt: TGTGCCAGTAGTCCTGGAGCGGGAGGGCCTCTCGACGAGCAGTACTTC
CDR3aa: CASSPGAGGPLDEQYF

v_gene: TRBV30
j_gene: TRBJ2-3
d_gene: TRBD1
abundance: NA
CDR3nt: TGTGCCTCCCCCGGACAGGGTAGCACAGATACGCAGTATTTT
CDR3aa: CASPGQGSTDTQYF

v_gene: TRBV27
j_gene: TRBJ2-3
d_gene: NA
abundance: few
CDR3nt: TGTGCCAGCAGTATTTACGGGGGGCTCGGCACAGATACGCAGTATTTT
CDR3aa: CASSIYGGLGTDTQYF

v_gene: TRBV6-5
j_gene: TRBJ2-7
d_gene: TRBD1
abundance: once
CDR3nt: TGTGCCAGCAGTTACGGGACAGGGGGAATCGAGCAGTACTTC
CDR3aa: CASSYGTGGIEQYF

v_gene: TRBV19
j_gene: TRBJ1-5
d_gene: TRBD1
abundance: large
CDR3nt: TGTGCCAGTAGTATAGGGTCAGGGGGACAGCCCCAGCATTTT
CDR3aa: CASSIGSGGQPQHF

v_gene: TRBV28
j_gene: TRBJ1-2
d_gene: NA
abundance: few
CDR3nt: TGTGCCAGCAGCCTCCGGACGGGGAGCTATGGCTACACCTTC
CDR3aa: CASSLRTGSYGYTF

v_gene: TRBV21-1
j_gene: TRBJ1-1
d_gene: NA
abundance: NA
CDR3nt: TGTGCCAGCAGGCTTGTTTTAGCTACAACAATTCGCACTGAAGCTTTCTTT
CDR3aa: CASRLVLATTIRTEAFF

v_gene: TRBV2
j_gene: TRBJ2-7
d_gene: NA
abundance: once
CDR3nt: TGTGCCAGCAGACAGACCTTCTCCTACGAGCAGTACTTC
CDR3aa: CASRQTFSYEQYF

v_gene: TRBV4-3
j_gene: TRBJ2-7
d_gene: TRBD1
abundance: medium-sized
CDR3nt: TGCGCCAGCAGCCACTCAGGGGGCAGTTACGAGCAGTACTTC
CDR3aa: CASSHSGGSYEQYF

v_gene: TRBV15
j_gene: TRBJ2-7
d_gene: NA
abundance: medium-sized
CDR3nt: TGTGCCACCAGCAGAGGGACTACCTACGAGCAGTACTTC
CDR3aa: CATSRGTTYEQYF

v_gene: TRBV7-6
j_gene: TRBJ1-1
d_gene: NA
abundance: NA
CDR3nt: TGTGCCAGCAGCTTATCTGTGGGGCCTGGCACTGAAGCTTTCTTT
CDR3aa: CASSLSVGPGTEAFF

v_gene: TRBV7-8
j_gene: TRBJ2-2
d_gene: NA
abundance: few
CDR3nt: TGTGCCAGCAGCTCGTTGACTAACTCGAACACCGGGGAGCTGTTTTTT
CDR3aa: CASSSLTNSNTGELFF

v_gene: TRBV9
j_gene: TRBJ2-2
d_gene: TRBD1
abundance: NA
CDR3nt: TGTGCCAGCAGCCCGGGTACGACAGGGGTTCACGGGGAGCTGTTTTTT
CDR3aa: CASSPGTTGVHGELFF

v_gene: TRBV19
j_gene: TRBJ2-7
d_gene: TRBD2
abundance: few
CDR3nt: TGTGCCAGTAGTACCCTAGCGGGAGGGGGCTACGAGCAGTACTTC
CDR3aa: CASSTLAGGGYEQYF

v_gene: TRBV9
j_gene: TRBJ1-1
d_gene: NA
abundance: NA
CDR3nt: TGTGCCAGCAGCGTAGACATGAACACTGAAGCTTTCTTT
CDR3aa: CASSVDMNTEAFF

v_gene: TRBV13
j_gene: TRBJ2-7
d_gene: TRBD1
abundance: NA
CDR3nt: TGTGCCAGCAGCCCCGACGGGACAGGGGCCTACGAGCAGTACTTC
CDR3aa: CASSPDGTGAYEQYF

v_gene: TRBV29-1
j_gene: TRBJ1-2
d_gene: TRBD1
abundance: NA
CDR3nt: TGCAGCGTTGAAGGCGGGACAGCAACTAACTATGGCTACACCTTC
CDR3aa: CSVEGGTATNYGYTF

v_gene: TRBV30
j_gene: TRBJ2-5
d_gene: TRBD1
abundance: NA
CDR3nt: TGTGCCTGGGATCGGACAGGGTCGAGAAGAGAGACCCAGTACTTC
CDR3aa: CAWDRTGSRRETQYF

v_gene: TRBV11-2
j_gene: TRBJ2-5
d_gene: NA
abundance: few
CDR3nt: TGTGCCAGCAGCTCTAGAGGACAGGAGACCCAGTACTTC
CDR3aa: CASSSRGQETQYF

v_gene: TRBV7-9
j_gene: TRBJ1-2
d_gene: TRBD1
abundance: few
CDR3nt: TGTGCCAGCAGCTACACAGGGGGGGTGGGTGGCTACACCTTC
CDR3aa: CASSYTGGVGGYTF

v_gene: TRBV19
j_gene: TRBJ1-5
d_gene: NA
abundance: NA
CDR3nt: TGTGCCAGTAGTATAGGTTATAGCAATCAGCCCCAGCATTTT
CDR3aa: CASSIGYSNQPQHF

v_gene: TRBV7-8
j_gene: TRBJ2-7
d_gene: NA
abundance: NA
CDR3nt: TGTGCCAGCAGCTTAGAGGGGTATGGAGAGTTAACCTACGAGCAGTACTTC
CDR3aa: CASSLEGYGELTYEQYF

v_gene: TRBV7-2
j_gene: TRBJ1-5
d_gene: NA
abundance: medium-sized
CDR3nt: TGTGCCAGCAGCCCCGACAGAACTTATCAGCCCCAGCATTTT
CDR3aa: CASSPDRTYQPQHF

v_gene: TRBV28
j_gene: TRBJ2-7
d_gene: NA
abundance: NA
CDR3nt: TGTGCCAGCGGGCGCTACGAGCAGTACTTC
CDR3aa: CASGRYEQYF

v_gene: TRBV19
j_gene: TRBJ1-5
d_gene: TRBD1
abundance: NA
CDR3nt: TGTGCCAGTAGTATAAGGGACAGCCTCAATCAGCCCCAGCATTTT
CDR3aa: CASSIRDSLNQPQHF